This T cell receptor (beta chain) derives from a study of radiotherapy plus CTLA-4 blockade in lung cancer. Overall study findings and caveats: Among blood TCR repertoires after radiotherapy plus ipilimumab, tumor-derived clones expanded.

Notes on this clone: As yet, its antigen is unknown.

Here immunoSEQ multiplex PCR was the method, and the copy in TCRdb shows in-frame clones only, minus some. The table includes about 38,000 clones, 60% to 75% detected once. V was cut by 3 bases and J by 2 bases, with 12 bases left in between. The CDR3 has 14 amino acids. CDR1 and CDR2 (germline): SGHRS, YFSETQ. The sample was peripheral blood, taken from a patient treated with radiotherapy plus ipilimumab. The sequence was collected from a human donor with non-small cell lung cancer who had stable disease on radiotherapy plus ipilimumab. The chain employs TRBV5-1 and TRBJ2-7; D might be TRBD2 (6 bases). The CDR3 here is CASSSGTETYEQYV. CDR3 sequence (DNA): TGCGCCAGCAGCTCCGGGACTGAAACCTACGAGCAGTACGTC.